A selection of T cell receptor beta chains follows, all from one sample in a study of T cells expressing NK-cell markers. TCRdb reprocessed the 5' RACE reads and stores each CDR3 protein as one record, lacking DNA. This table holds 350,000 to 500,000 distinct CDR3 sequences. The specimen sequenced was blood T cells: a sorted CD56 or NKG2C T cell subset, CD4+ or CD8+ T cells, or bulk PBMC T cells (not recorded which). Receptor source: a woman between 18 and 69 years old in good health. Each CDR3 is given with its conserved first and last residue.

CDR3 protein,J gene,V gene
CASSPQTLFTGELFF,TRBJ2-2,TRBV7-3
CASTLPGTGDEKLFF,TRBJ1-4,TRBV5-5
CATKDGFQEQYF,TRBJ2-7,TRBV15
CSVAGWLAGGEQFF,TRBJ2-1,TRBV29-1
CATLWGVETGELFF,TRBJ2-2,TRBV7-8
CAWSVLGDTQYF,TRBJ2-3,TRBV30
CASSSSGWENEKLFF,TRBJ1-4,TRBV5-6
CSAVAGVDVKNIQYF,TRBJ2-4,TRBV20-1
CASSLLRDSPLDEQYF,TRBJ2-7,TRBV28
CASSFQSGSGYTF,TRBJ1-2,TRBV12-3/TRBV12-4
CATSELAGGTDTQYF,TRBJ2-3,TRBV15
CASSLDGRGYTGELFF,TRBJ2-2,TRBV7-8
CASSLGAGLPYEQYF,TRBJ2-7,TRBV5-1
CSVEVQRGEQFF,TRBJ2-1,TRBV29-1
CASSPGTSGNTEAFF,TRBJ1-1,TRBV12-3/TRBV12-4
CASSFGPEAFF,TRBJ1-1,TRBV12-3/TRBV12-4
CASTPQGGGTGELFF,TRBJ2-2,TRBV5-1
CASSMTGNNSPLHF,TRBJ1-6,TRBV5-6
CASSLDPRTGELFF,TRBJ2-2,TRBV5-1
CASRQTGSYEQYF,TRBJ2-7,TRBV5-1
CASSLLPGTGNEKLFF,TRBJ1-4,TRBV7-9
CASSLDFSGQQFF,TRBJ2-1,TRBV7-2
CASSQPGWKQGKTYEQYF,TRBJ2-7,TRBV21-1
CASSQVGQRGEQFF,TRBJ2-1,TRBV4-3
CAIPGGRGYGYTF,TRBJ1-2,TRBV12-3/TRBV12-4
CSARQHVAGDGFGGYTF,TRBJ1-2,TRBV20-1
CSASPSGFSYNEQFF,TRBJ2-1,TRBV20-1
CASSGPPPEAFF,TRBJ1-1,TRBV2
CASSLKKGGGNQPQHF,TRBJ1-5,TRBV12-3/TRBV12-4
CASRGGGISTQYF,TRBJ2-3,TRBV7-8
CSARDWLAGAGSYNEQFF,TRBJ2-1,TRBV20-1
CASSPLTSGITGELFF,TRBJ2-2,TRBV11-2
CASSLILNTEAFF,TRBJ1-1,TRBV7-2
CASGLVHGDLDTQYF,TRBJ2-3,TRBV12-5
CASQAGLGSPLHF,TRBJ1-6,TRBV6-1
CASQRGQNYGYTF,TRBJ1-2,TRBV9